This T cell receptor beta chain is drawn from a study of blood T cell repertoires in COVID-19. Overall study: Whether acute or convalescent, the COVID-19 samples came from the United States, Italy and Spain. T cells, B-cell-depleted T cells, or PBMCs provided the cDNA or gDNA that served as material.

This clone was seen a single time. The table came from immunoSEQ multiplex PCR; TCRdb's copy has only in-frame clones and leaves some out. The repertoire consists of more than 130,000 clones, with approximately 87% occurring once and the leading ten covering more than 3.5%. Per germline, CDR1 SGHTS and CDR2 YDEGEE. Losses at the gene ends were 2 bases for V and 6 bases for J; bases not matched to a gene: 13. The CDR3 is made up of 17 amino acids. The V gene is TRBV5-8, the J gene TRBJ2-2; 7 bases line up with TRBD2. The source material was peripheral blood. The receptor comes from a woman in her 40s with acute or convalescent COVID-19. CDR3: CASSLNWRESRSGELFF. The DNA of the CDR3 is TGTGCCAGCAGCTTAAATTGGCGGGAGAGTCGATCCGGGGAGCTGTTTTTT.